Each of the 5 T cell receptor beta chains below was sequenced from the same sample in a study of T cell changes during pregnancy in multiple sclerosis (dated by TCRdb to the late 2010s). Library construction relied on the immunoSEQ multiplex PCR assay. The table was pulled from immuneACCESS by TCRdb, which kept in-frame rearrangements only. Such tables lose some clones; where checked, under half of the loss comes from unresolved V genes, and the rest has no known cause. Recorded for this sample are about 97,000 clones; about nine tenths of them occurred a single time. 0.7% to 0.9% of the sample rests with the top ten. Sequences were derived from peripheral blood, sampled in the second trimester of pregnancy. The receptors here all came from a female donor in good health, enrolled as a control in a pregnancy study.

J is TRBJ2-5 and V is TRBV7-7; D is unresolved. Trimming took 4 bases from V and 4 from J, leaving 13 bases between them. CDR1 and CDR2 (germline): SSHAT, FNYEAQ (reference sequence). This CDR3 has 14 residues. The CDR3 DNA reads TGTGCCAGCAGCTCCTCCGGTTTTGGAGAGACCCAGTACTTC. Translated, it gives CASSSSGFGETQYF.

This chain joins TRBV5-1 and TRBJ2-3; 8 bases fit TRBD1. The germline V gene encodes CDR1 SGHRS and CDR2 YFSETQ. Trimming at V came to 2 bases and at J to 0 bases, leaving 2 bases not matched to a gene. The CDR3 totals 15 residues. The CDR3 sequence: CASSFRDRSTDTQYF. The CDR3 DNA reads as TGCGCCAGCAGCTTCCGGGACAGGAGCACAGATACGCAGTATTTT.

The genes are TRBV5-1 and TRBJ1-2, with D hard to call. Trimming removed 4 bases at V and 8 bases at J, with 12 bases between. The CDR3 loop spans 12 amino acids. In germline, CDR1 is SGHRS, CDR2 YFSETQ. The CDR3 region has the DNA TGCGCCAGCAGCGCAACGACCGGGGGCTACACCTTC. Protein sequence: CASSATTGGYTF.

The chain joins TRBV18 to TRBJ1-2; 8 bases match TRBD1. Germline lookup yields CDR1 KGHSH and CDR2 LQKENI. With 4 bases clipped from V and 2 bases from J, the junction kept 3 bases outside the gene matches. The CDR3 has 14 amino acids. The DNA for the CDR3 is TGTGCCAGCTCACGGGGACAGGACAACTATGGCTACACCTTC. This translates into CASSRGQDNYGYTF.

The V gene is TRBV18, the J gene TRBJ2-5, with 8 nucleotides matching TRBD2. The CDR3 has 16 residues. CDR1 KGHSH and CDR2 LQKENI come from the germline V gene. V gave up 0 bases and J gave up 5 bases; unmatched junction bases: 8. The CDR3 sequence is CASSPPVLAGQETQYF. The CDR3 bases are TGTGCCAGCTCACCACCTGTCCTAGCGGGTCAGGAGACCCAGTACTTC.